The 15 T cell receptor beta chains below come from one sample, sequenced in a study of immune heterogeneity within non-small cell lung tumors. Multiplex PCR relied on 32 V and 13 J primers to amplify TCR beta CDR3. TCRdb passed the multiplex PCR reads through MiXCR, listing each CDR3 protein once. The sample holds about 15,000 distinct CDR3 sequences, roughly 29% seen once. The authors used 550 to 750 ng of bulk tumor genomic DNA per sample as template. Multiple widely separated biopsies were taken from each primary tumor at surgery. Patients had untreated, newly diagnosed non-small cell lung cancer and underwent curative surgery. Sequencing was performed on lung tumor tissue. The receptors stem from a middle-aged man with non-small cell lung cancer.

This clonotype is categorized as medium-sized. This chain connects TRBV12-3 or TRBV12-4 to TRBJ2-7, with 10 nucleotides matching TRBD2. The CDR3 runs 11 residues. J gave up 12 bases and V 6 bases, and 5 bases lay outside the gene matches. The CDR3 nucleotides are TGTGCCAGCAGCGACGGGACTAGCGTGTACTTC. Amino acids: CASSDGTSVYF.

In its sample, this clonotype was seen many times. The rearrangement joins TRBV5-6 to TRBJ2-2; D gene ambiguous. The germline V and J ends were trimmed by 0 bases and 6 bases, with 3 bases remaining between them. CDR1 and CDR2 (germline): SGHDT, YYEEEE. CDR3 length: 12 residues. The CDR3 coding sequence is TGTGCCAGCAGCTTGGATTCCGGGGAGCTGTTTTTT. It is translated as CASSLDSGELFF.

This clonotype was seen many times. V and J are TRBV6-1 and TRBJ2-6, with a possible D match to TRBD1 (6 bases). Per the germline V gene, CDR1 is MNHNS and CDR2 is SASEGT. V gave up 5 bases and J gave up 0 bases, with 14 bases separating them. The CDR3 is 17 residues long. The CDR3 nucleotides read TGTGCCAGCAGTTTTAGACAGGACAACTCTGGGGCCAACGTCCTGACTTTC. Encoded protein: CASSFRQDNSGANVLTF.

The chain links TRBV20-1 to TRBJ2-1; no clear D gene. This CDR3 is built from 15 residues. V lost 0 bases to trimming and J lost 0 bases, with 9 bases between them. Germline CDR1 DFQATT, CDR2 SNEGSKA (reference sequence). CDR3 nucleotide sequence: TGCAGTGCTAGAGATCGGAGAAGCTCCTACAATGAGCAGTTCTTC. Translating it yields CSARDRRSSYNEQFF.

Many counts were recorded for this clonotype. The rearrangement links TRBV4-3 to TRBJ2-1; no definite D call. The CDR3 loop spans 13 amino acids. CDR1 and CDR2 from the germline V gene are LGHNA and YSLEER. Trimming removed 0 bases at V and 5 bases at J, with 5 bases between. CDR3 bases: TGCGCCAGCAGCCAAGAGAACAACAATGAGCAGTTCTTC. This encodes CASSQENNNEQFF.

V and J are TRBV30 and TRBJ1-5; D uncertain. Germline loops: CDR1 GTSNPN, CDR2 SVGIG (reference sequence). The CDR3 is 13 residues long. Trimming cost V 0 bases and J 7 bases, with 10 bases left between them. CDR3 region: CAWSVRDNQPQHF. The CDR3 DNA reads TGTGCCTGGAGTGTACGGGATAACCAGCCCCAGCATTTT. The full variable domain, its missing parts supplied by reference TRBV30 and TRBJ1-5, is SQTIHQWPATLVQPVGSPLSLECTVEGTSNPNLYWYRQAAGRGLQLLFYSVGIGQISSEVPQNLSASRPQDRQFILSSKKLLLSDSGFYLCAWSVRDNQPQHFGDGTRLSIL.

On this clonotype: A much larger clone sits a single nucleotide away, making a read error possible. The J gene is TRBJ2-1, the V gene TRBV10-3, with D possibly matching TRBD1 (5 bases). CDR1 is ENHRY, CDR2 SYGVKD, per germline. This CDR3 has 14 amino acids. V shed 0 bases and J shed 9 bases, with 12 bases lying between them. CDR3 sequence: CAISESVQGIEQFF. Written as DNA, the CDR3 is TGTGCCATCAGTGAGTCGGTTCAGGGAATTGAGCAGTTCTTC.

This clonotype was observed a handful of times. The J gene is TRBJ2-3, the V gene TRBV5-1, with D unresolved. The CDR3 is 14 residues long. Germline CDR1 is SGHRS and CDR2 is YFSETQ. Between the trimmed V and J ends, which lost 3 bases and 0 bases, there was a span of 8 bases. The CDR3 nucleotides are TGCGCCAGCAGCTCCGGCATGAGCACAGATACGCAGTATTTT. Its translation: CASSSGMSTDTQYF.

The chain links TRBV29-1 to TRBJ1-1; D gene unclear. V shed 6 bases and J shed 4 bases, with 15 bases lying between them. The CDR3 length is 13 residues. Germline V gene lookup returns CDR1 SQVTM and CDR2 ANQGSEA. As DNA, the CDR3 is TGCAGCGTCCCCTCGGCGTCGAGCACTGAAGCTTTCTTT. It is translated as CSVPSASSTEAFF.

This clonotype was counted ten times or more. This chain's CDR3 is CASSPGAGGYGGEKLFF. As DNA, the CDR3 is TGCGCCAGCAGCCCCGGAGCAGGGGGATATGGTGGTGAAAAACTGTTTTTT. This chain links TRBV5-1 with TRBJ1-4; 7 bases are shared with TRBD1. The CDR3 covers 17 residues. CDR1 SGHRS and CDR2 YFSETQ come from the germline V gene. The V segment lost 4 bases and the J segment 7 bases; nucleotides outside the gene matches: 16.

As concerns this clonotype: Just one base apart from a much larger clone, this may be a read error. The CDR3 reads CASGPRDRGQSSYNEQFF. CDR3 DNA sequence: TGTGCCAGCGGCCCAAGGGACCGGGGCCAAAGCTCCTACAATGAGCAGTTCTTC. The gene calls are TRBV3-1 and TRBJ2-1; D could derive from TRBD1 or TRBD2 (5 bases each). The CDR3 runs to 18 residues. V was trimmed by 8 bases and J by 0 bases, leaving 23 bases between them. Per germline, CDR1 LGHDT and CDR2 YNNKEL (reference sequence).

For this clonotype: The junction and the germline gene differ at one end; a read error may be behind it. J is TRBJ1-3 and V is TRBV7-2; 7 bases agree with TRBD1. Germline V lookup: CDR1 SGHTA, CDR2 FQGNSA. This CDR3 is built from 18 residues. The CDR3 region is CASRLIAGTDGSGNTISF. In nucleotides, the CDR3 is TGTGCCAGCAGACTAATCGCCGGGACAGATGGCTCTGGAAACACCATATCTTTT. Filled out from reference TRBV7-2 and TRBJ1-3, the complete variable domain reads GAGVSQSPSNKVTEKGKDVELRCDPISGHTALYWYRQSLGQGLEFLIYFQGNSAPDKSGLPSDRFSAERTGGSVSTLTIQRTQQEDSAVYLCASRLIAGTDGSGNTISFGEGSWLTVV.

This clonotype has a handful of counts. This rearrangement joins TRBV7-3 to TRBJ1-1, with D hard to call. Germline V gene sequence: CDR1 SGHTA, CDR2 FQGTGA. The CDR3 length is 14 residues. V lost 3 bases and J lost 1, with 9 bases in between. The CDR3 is CASSFGRKNTEAFF. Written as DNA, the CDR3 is TGTGCCAGCAGCTTCGGACGGAAGAACACTGAAGCTTTCTTT.

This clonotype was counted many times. The CDR3 region is CASSYGSLEKKLFF. The CDR3 DNA reads TGTGCCAGCAGTTACGGGTCCTTGGAGAAAAAACTGTTTTTT. The chain recombines TRBV6-1 with TRBJ1-4; D unresolved. Germline lookup yields CDR1 MNHNS and CDR2 SASEGT. The germline V and J ends were trimmed by 5 bases and 9 bases, with 16 bases remaining between them. The CDR3 spans 14 residues.

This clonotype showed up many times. The CDR3 reads CATSRDPTGDVLTF. The CDR3 DNA sequence: TGTGCCACCAGCAGAGATCCGACAGGGGACGTCCTGACTTTC. This chain joins TRBV15 and TRBJ2-6; TRBD1 aligns across 8 bases. V gave up 0 bases and J gave up 11 bases; unmatched junction bases: 3. The germline V gene has CDR1 LNHNV and CDR2 YYDKDF (reference sequence). The CDR3 is 14 residues long.